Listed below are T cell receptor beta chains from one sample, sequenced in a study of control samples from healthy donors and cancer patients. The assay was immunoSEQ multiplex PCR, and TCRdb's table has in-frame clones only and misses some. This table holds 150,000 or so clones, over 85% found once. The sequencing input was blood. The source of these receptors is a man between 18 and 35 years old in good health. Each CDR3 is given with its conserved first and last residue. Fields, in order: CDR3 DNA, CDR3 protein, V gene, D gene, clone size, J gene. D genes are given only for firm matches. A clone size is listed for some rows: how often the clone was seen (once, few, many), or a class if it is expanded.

DNA: TGTGCCAGCTCACCACAGGGACAGGACTACGAGCAGTACTTC
CDR3: CASSPQGQDYEQYF
V: TRBV18
D: TRBD1
size: -
J: TRBJ2-7

DNA: TGTGCCAGCAGTCCGCGTGGGGCATACGAGCAGTACTTC
CDR3: CASSPRGAYEQYF
V: TRBV27
D: -
size: once
J: TRBJ2-7

DNA: TGTGCCATCAGTGAGAGAGGGTATTTCCGGCACGAGCAGTACTTC
CDR3: CAISERGYFRHEQYF
V: TRBV10-3
D: -
size: -
J: TRBJ2-7

DNA: TGTGCCTGGAGTCCGGGTTTCACAGATACGCAGTATTTT
CDR3: CAWSPGFTDTQYF
V: TRBV30
D: -
size: -
J: TRBJ2-3

DNA: TGTGCCAGCAGGACAGGCCCTATCTATGGCTACACCTTC
CDR3: CASRTGPIYGYTF
V: TRBV2
D: -
size: -
J: TRBJ1-2

DNA: TGTGCCAGCAGCTTAGAGGGAAGGACCCTCCACTTT
CDR3: CASSLEGRTLHF
V: TRBV7-8
D: -
size: -
J: TRBJ1-6

DNA: TGCGCCAGCAGCCAGAGTACAGGGCACTATGGCTACACCTTC
CDR3: CASSQSTGHYGYTF
V: TRBV4-3
D: -
size: -
J: TRBJ1-2

DNA: TGTGCCAGCAGCTCCCCCGACTCGGAGGAGGATTCTGAGCAGTTCTTC
CDR3: CASSSPDSEEDSEQFF
V: TRBV5-4
D: -
size: -
J: TRBJ2-1

DNA: TGTGCCAGCAGCCCGGACCCCGGCCTTGGTGGCTACACCTTC
CDR3: CASSPDPGLGGYTF
V: TRBV3-1/TRBV3-2
D: -
size: -
J: TRBJ1-2

DNA: TGTGCCAGCAGACACGACGGCTACTCCTACAATGAGCAGTTCTTC
CDR3: CASRHDGYSYNEQFF
V: TRBV6-5
D: -
size: -
J: TRBJ2-1

DNA: TGCGCCAGCAGCCTAATACAGGGGGGCCCAATTAGGGAGCAGTTCTTC
CDR3: CASSLIQGGPIREQFF
V: TRBV4-1
D: TRBD1
size: once
J: TRBJ2-1

DNA: TGTGCCAGCAGCCCGCGAGGCAGGGAGAAGACCGGGGAGCTGTTTTTT
CDR3: CASSPRGREKTGELFF
V: TRBV7-9
D: -
size: -
J: TRBJ2-2

DNA: TGTGCCAGCTTCAGGGACAGGGGAATTCAGCCCCAGCATTTT
CDR3: CASFRDRGIQPQHF
V: TRBV28
D: TRBD1
size: -
J: TRBJ1-5

DNA: TGTGCCAGCAGTTCAAGACAGGGGGGCACTGAAGCTTTCTTT
CDR3: CASSSRQGGTEAFF
V: TRBV28
D: TRBD1
size: once
J: TRBJ1-1

DNA: TGTGCAAGTCGCTCCAAGGGGGGGGGCTCCTATAATTCACCCCTCCACTTT
CDR3: CASRSKGGGSYNSPLHF
V: TRBV12-2
D: -
size: -
J: TRBJ1-6

DNA: TGTGCCTGGAGTGCGAGTTTGGTCGGGGAGCTGTTTTTT
CDR3: CAWSASLVGELFF
V: TRBV30
D: -
size: -
J: TRBJ2-2

DNA: TGTGCCTGGGCGGGACAGACCTATTCACCCCTCCACTTT
CDR3: CAWAGQTYSPLHF
V: TRBV30
D: TRBD1
size: once
J: TRBJ1-6

DNA: TGTGCCAGCAGCCCCGTCGGGGCGGGGAACATTCAGTACTTC
CDR3: CASSPVGAGNIQYF
V: TRBV7-9
D: -
size: few
J: TRBJ2-4

DNA: TGTGCCAGCAGGAACACAGGGTTAGGAGAAAAACTGTTTTTT
CDR3: CASRNTGLGEKLFF
V: TRBV27
D: -
size: -
J: TRBJ1-4

DNA: TGTGCCAGCAGCTTTGCGGGTTACGAGCAGTACTTC
CDR3: CASSFAGYEQYF
V: TRBV5-6
D: -
size: -
J: TRBJ2-7

DNA: TGTGCCAGCAGCTTAGTAACGGTGAACACTGAAGCTTTCTTT
CDR3: CASSLVTVNTEAFF
V: TRBV7-2
D: -
size: -
J: TRBJ1-1

DNA: TGTGCCTGGAGCGAGAAGGGTAATGAAAAACTGTTTTTT
CDR3: CAWSEKGNEKLFF
V: TRBV30
D: -
size: -
J: TRBJ1-4

DNA: TGCGCCAGCAGCTTGAGGGGCTCGGAGACCCAGTACTTC
CDR3: CASSLRGSETQYF
V: TRBV5-1
D: -
size: -
J: TRBJ2-5

DNA: TGTGCCAGTAGTATAGCCCTCGGGACTAGCGGCAGGAGGGAGCAGTACTTC
CDR3: CASSIALGTSGRREQYF
V: TRBV19
D: TRBD2
size: -
J: TRBJ2-7

DNA: TGTGCCAGCCACGACAGGATCGGTGGCTACACCTTC
CDR3: CASHDRIGGYTF
V: TRBV19
D: -
size: -
J: TRBJ1-2

DNA: TGTGCCAGCAGCTTGGAACCTAGAGAAGAAGCTTTCTTT
CDR3: CASSLEPREEAFF
V: TRBV5-4
D: -
size: medium-sized
J: TRBJ1-1

DNA: TGTGCCAGCTCACCTATGTTTGGAGGGCCGTCGAACACCATATATTTT
CDR3: CASSPMFGGPSNTIYF
V: TRBV18
D: -
size: once
J: TRBJ1-3

DNA: TGTGCCAGCTCGAGTTCGGGGGTCCTATACGAGCAGTACTTC
CDR3: CASSSSGVLYEQYF
V: TRBV27
D: -
size: -
J: TRBJ2-7

DNA: TGTGCCAGCTCACCACAGAGACAGGTCTCCTACAATGAGCAGTTCTTC
CDR3: CASSPQRQVSYNEQFF
V: TRBV18
D: -
size: -
J: TRBJ2-1

DNA: TGTGCCAGCAGCGTAGAGGCTAGATTTGGGGGGGAGCTGTTTTTT
CDR3: CASSVEARFGGELFF
V: TRBV9
D: -
size: few
J: TRBJ2-2

DNA: TGTGCCACCAGCAGGGGATCCTACGAGCAGTACTTC
CDR3: CATSRGSYEQYF
V: TRBV15
D: -
size: -
J: TRBJ2-7

DNA: TGCGCCAGCCAAGACTATATTGACAGGGAAGGCTATGGCTACACCTTC
CDR3: CASQDYIDREGYGYTF
V: TRBV10-1
D: TRBD1
size: -
J: TRBJ1-2

DNA: TGTGCCAGCAGTCGGGGGGGTCAAAACATTCAGTACTTC
CDR3: CASSRGGQNIQYF
V: TRBV28
D: TRBD2
size: -
J: TRBJ2-4

DNA: TGTGCCAGCAGCCCCTCCGGGGCCCAAGAGACCCAGTACTTC
CDR3: CASSPSGAQETQYF
V: TRBV11-2
D: -
size: -
J: TRBJ2-5

DNA: TGTGCCAGCAGCCCATATAGAAGTCTCTACGAGCAGTACTTC
CDR3: CASSPYRSLYEQYF
V: TRBV5-6
D: -
size: -
J: TRBJ2-7

DNA: TGTGCCAGCAGCGTAGGGGACACGGAGGTCGGAGATACGCAGTATTTT
CDR3: CASSVGDTEVGDTQYF
V: TRBV9
D: -
size: -
J: TRBJ2-3

DNA: TGTGCCAGCAGCTCCCCGGACAGCTTTTCACCCCTCCACTTT
CDR3: CASSSPDSFSPLHF
V: TRBV11-2
D: -
size: -
J: TRBJ1-6

DNA: TGTGCCTGGAGTGTTGGTACAGACACTGAAGCTTTCTTT
CDR3: CAWSVGTDTEAFF
V: TRBV30
D: -
size: -
J: TRBJ1-1

DNA: TGTGCCAGCAGCCAGATGCCCGACGAGCAGTACTTC
CDR3: CASSQMPDEQYF
V: TRBV7-9
D: -
size: once
J: TRBJ2-7

DNA: TGTGCCAGCATTGCGCCCGGGCCGGGGGAGCAGTTCTTC
CDR3: CASIAPGPGEQFF
V: TRBV5-4
D: -
size: -
J: TRBJ2-1

DNA: TGTGCCAGCAGACTAGGTGACACTGAAGCTTTCTTT
CDR3: CASRLGDTEAFF
V: TRBV12-3/TRBV12-4
D: -
size: -
J: TRBJ1-1

DNA: TGCGCCAGCAGCCCTGGCTATAGGACAGGGGTCACTGAAGCTTTCTTT
CDR3: CASSPGYRTGVTEAFF
V: TRBV4-3
D: TRBD1
size: -
J: TRBJ1-1

DNA: TGTGCCAGCAGCCCTAGGGGTCAAGAGACCCAGTACTTC
CDR3: CASSPRGQETQYF
V: TRBV11-1
D: -
size: -
J: TRBJ2-5

DNA: TGTGCTAGCAGCAAAGGGACAGGGGGGAATGAGCAGTTCTTC
CDR3: CASSKGTGGNEQFF
V: TRBV7-7
D: TRBD1
size: -
J: TRBJ2-1

DNA: TGCGCCAGCAGCTCGACTACCTACGAGCAGTACTTC
CDR3: CASSSTTYEQYF
V: TRBV5-1
D: -
size: -
J: TRBJ2-7

DNA: TGTGCCAGCAGCTTAACCGGGAGAGGGACTGAGCAGTTCTTC
CDR3: CASSLTGRGTEQFF
V: TRBV7-3
D: -
size: -
J: TRBJ2-1

DNA: TGTGCCAGCAGCTTGGATGAGACAGGGGACTACACTAATGAGCAGTTCTTC
CDR3: CASSLDETGDYTNEQFF
V: TRBV5-6
D: -
size: -
J: TRBJ2-1

DNA: TGTGCCCAGGGCAGCCTTAACACCGGGGAGCTGTTTTTT
CDR3: CAQGSLNTGELFF
V: TRBV30
D: -
size: -
J: TRBJ2-2

DNA: TGCGCCAGCAGCCAAGGACTAGAGACAGATACGCAGTATTTT
CDR3: CASSQGLETDTQYF
V: TRBV4-3
D: -
size: -
J: TRBJ2-3

DNA: TGTGCCAGCAGCGTTCCATCCCCCGGGGAGCTGTTTTTT
CDR3: CASSVPSPGELFF
V: TRBV9
D: -
size: -
J: TRBJ2-2